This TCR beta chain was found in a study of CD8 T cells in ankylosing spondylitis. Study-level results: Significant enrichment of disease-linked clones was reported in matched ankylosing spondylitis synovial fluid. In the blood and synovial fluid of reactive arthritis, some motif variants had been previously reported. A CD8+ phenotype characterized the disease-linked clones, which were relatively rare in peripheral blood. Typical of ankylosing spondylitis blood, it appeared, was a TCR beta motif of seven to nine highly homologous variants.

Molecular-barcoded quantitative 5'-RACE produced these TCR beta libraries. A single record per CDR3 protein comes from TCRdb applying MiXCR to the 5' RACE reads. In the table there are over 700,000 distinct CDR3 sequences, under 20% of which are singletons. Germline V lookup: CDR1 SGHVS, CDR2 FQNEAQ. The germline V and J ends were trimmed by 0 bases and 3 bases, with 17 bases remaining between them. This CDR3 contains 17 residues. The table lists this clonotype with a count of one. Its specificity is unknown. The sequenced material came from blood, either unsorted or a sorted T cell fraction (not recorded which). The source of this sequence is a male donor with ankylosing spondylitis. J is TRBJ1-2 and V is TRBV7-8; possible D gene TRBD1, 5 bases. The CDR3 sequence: CASSLAVTGLGDYGYTF. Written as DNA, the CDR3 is TGTGCCAGCAGCTTAGCGGTTACGGGGCTCGGGGACTATGGCTACACCTTC.